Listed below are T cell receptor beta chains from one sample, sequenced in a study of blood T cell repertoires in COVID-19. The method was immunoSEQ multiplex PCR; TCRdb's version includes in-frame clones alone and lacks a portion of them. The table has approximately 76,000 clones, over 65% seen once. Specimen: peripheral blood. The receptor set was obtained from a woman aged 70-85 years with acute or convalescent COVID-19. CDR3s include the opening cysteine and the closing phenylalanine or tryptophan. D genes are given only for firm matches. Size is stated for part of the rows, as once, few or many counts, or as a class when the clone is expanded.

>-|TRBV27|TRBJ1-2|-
CASSPDGASYGYTF
TGTGCCAGCAGTCCCGACGGAGCTTCCTATGGCTACACCTTC
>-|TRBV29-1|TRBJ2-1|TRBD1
CSGSGTGPNEQFF
TGCAGCGGCTCCGGGACAGGGCCCAATGAGCAGTTCTTC
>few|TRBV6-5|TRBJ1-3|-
CATQISFTAGNTIYF
TGTGCCACGCAGATTAGCTTTACCGCGGGAAACACCATATATTTT
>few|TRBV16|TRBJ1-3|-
CASSQRQFGNTIYF
TGTGCCAGCAGCCAGAGACAGTTTGGAAACACCATATATTTT
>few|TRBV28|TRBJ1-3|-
CASSLAVQGGNTIYF
TGTGCCAGCAGTTTAGCGGTACAGGGTGGAAACACCATATATTTT
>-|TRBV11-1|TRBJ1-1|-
CASSLAGSLNTEAFF
TGTGCCAGCAGCTTAGCGGGCAGCTTGAACACTGAAGCTTTCTTT
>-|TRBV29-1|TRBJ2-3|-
CSVSTAGDTQYF
TGCAGCGTCTCTACCGCCGGGGATACGCAGTATTTT
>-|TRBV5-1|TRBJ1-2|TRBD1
CASSLMTGFNYGYTF
TGCGCCAGCAGCTTAATGACAGGGTTTAACTATGGCTACACCTTC
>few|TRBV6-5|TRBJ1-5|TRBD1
CASNQGGGNQPQHF
TGTGCCAGCAATCAGGGGGGAGGCAATCAGCCCCAGCATTTT
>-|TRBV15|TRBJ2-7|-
CATSRDLWRGQSYEQYF
TGTGCCACCAGCAGAGATCTGTGGAGGGGGCAGTCCTACGAGCAGTACTTC
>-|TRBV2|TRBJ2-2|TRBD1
CASTGQGRTGELFF
TGTGCCAGCACGGGACAGGGCAGAACCGGGGAGCTGTTTTTT
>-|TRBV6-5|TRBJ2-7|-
CASSYQRGSSYEQYF
TGTGCCAGCAGTTACCAAAGAGGGTCCTCCTACGAGCAGTACTTC
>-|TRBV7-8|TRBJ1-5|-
CASSFNSNQPQHF
TGTGCCAGCAGCTTTAATAGCAATCAGCCCCAGCATTTT
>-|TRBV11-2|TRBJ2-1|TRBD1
CASSPDRVTYNEQFF
TGTGCCAGCAGCCCCGACAGGGTCACCTACAATGAGCAGTTCTTC
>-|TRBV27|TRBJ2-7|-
CASSLFQRAYEQYF
TGTGCCAGCAGTCTCTTTCAGAGGGCCTACGAGCAGTACTTC
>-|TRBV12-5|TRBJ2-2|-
CASGTGFTGELFF
TGTGCTAGTGGTACAGGGTTCACCGGGGAGCTGTTTTTT
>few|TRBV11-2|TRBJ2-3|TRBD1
CASSEQGDLTDTQYF
TGTGCCAGCAGCGAGCAGGGGGACCTTACAGATACGCAGTATTTT
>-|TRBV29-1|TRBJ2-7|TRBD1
CSVEGQTYEQYF
TGCAGCGTTGAGGGACAGACCTACGAGCAGTACTTC
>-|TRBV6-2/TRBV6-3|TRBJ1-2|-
CASSYRANYGYTF
TGTGCCAGCAGTTATCGTGCTAACTATGGCTACACCTTC
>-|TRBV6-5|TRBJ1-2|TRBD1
CASTGTATHGDGYTF
TGTGCCAGCACCGGGACAGCAACCCACGGGGATGGCTACACCTTC
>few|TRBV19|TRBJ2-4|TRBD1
CASSSPRTGLGIIQYF
TGTGCCAGTAGTTCCCCCCGGACAGGGCTAGGGATCATTCAGTACTTC
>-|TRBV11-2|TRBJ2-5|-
CASSPTGTTATQYF
TGTGCCAGCAGCCCAACAGGGACCACCGCGACCCAGTACTTC
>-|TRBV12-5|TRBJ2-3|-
CASGSGGRRTDTQYF
TGTGCTAGTGGTTCAGGAGGGAGGCGCACAGATACGCAGTATTTT